The 4 T cell receptor beta chains below come from one sample, sequenced in a study of cytomegalovirus exposure and HLA in healthy donors. Data came from immunoSEQ multiplex PCR; TCRdb stores just in-frame clones and leaves some out. The sample consists of more than 95,000 clones, approximately 94% of them appearing once. Material for sequencing was PBMCs. The receptors shown here come from a young woman in good health and CMV-seronegative.

This clone was counted a single time. This chain links TRBV7-3 with TRBJ2-2; 9 bases line up with TRBD1. The CDR3 consists of 18 residues. The V and J ends lost 6 bases and 6 bases, in that order; junction bases with no gene match: 17. Germline V gene lookup returns CDR1 SGHTA and CDR2 FQGTGA. CDR3 region: CASSPGTGREGLPGELFF. CDR3 DNA: TGTGCCAGCAGTCCCGGGACAGGGAGGGAGGGCCTCCCCGGGGAGCTGTTTTTT.

The chain has TRBV6-1 and TRBJ2-7, with 10 bases identical to TRBD2. The ends lost 4 bases at V and 1 base at J; junction bases unmatched: 7. This CDR3 spans 16 amino acids. CDR1 is MNHNS, CDR2 SASEGT, per germline. This CDR3 is CASSGRTSGLSYEQYF. The CDR3 DNA reads as TGTGCCAGCAGTGGTCGGACTAGCGGACTTTCCTACGAGCAGTACTTC.

This rearrangement joins TRBV15 to TRBJ2-7, with 10 bases matching TRBD1. Looked up from germline, CDR1 is LNHNV and CDR2 is YYDKDF (reference sequence). The CDR3 is 15 residues long. V trimming: 1 base; J trimming: 2 bases; junction bases outside the gene matches: 2. The CDR3 sequence: CATSRGGQGAYEQYF. The CDR3 region has the DNA TGTGCCACCAGCAGAGGTGGACAGGGGGCCTACGAGCAGTACTTC.

The genes are TRBV7-3 and TRBJ1-4; no reliable D call. The ends were cut back, 0 bases at V and 4 bases at J, with 15 bases in the middle. Germline V gene lookup returns CDR1 SGHTA and CDR2 FQGTGA. This CDR3 region has 17 residues. The CDR3 nucleotides are TGTGCCAGCAGCTTAACTGCCGCAGGCGATCTTAATGAAAAACTGTTTTTT. Its translation: CASSLTAAGDLNEKLFF.